These 20 T cell receptor beta chains were sequenced from one sample in a study of T-cell reconstitution after alpha-beta-depleted transplantation in children. Preparing the TCRbeta library involved the use of unique molecular identifiers. Via MiXCR, TCRdb re-called the PCR reads, giving one row per CDR3 protein. The sample includes some 600,000 distinct CDR3 sequences, 10% to 15% seen only once; the top ten take about 2.2%. The material sequenced was PBMCs, mostly from graft donor cells, taken 360 days after TCRalphabeta/CD19-depleted stem cell transplant. The source is a male patient under 18 who had a stem cell transplant for acute myeloid leukemia, so the T cells may come from the graft donor.

This clonotype was seen repeatedly, ten times or more. The chain is built from TRBV20-1 and TRBJ1-4; no definite D call. The CDR3 runs to 15 residues. V lost 0 bases to trimming and J lost 2 bases, with 10 bases between them. The germline V gene encodes CDR1 DFQATT and CDR2 SNEGSKA (reference sequence). The CDR3 region is CSARDPRRTNEKLFF. CDR3 coding DNA: TGCAGTGCTAGAGATCCTCGGCGGACTAATGAAAAACTGTTTTTT.

This clonotype occurred many times. The chain joins TRBV4-2 to TRBJ2-1, with 9 positions matching TRBD2. Germline values: CDR1 LGHNA, CDR2 YNFKEQ. J was trimmed by 5 bases and V by 0 bases; bases with no gene match: 5. The CDR3 is 16 residues long. The CDR3: CASSQDRLAADNEQFF. CDR3 nucleotide sequence: TGTGCCAGCAGCCAAGATCGACTAGCGGCGGACAATGAGCAGTTCTTC.

This clonotype was observed a handful of times. V is TRBV10-3 and J is TRBJ2-1; 11 bases align to TRBD1. Germline V gene sequence: CDR1 ENHRY, CDR2 SYGVKD. This CDR3 comprises 17 residues. V lost 7 bases and J lost 6; bases outside the gene matches: 14. This chain's CDR3 is CAITAGDGTGGFNEQFF. The CDR3 nucleotides are TGTGCCATCACTGCGGGGGACGGGACAGGGGGGTTCAATGAGCAGTTCTTC.

This clonotype was counted at least ten times. This chain uses TRBV25-1 with TRBJ2-7; D call uncertain. There are 11 residues in the CDR3. CDR1 and CDR2 from the germline V gene are MGHDK and SYGVNS. The V end was cut by 7 bases, the J end by 4 bases, with 8 bases between. CDR3 in amino acids: CASKHSYEQYF. The CDR3 DNA is TGTGCCAGCAAGCACAGTTACGAGCAGTACTTC.

This clonotype was picked up many times. The chain uses TRBV7-9 and TRBJ2-5; 7 bases align to TRBD2. The CDR3 consists of 14 residues. The V gene end was trimmed by 7 bases and the J gene end by 5 bases; junction bases not matched to a gene: 10. CDR1 and CDR2 from the germline V gene are SEHNR and FQNEAQ (reference sequence). Here the CDR3 reads CASTPLWDYETQYF. In DNA, the CDR3 is TGTGCCAGCACCCCACTATGGGACTATGAGACCCAGTACTTC.

The rearrangement uses TRBV28 and TRBJ1-4, with D maybe TRBD1 (5 bases). Trimming left V 8 bases short and J 3 bases short, with 28 bases between. Germline V gene lookup returns CDR1 MDHEN and CDR2 SYDVKM. There are 19 residues in the CDR3. This CDR3 reads CASQSFVGLLQRANEKLFF. Written as DNA, the CDR3 is TGTGCCAGCCAAAGTTTCGTGGGACTACTTCAGCGGGCTAATGAAAAACTGTTTTTT.

The chain links TRBV4-3 to TRBJ1-5; D ambiguous. Germline V CDR1 and CDR2: LGHNA, YSLEER. This CDR3 has 16 residues. V was shortened by 0 bases and J by 2 bases, with 11 bases between the two germline ends. This chain's CDR3 is CASSQEDSGGNQPQHF. In nucleotides, the CDR3 is TGCGCCAGCAGCCAAGAGGATAGTGGGGGCAATCAGCCCCAGCATTTT.

CDR3 bases: TGTGCCAGCAGCGCGATTTCGAGGTACAATGAGCAGTTCTTC. It codes for CASSAISRYNEQFF. The chain carries TRBV9 and TRBJ2-1, with D unclear. CDR3 size: 14 residues. Germline CDR1 reads SGDLS; CDR2 reads YYNGEE. Trimming cost V 3 bases and J 4 bases, with 11 bases left between them.

The J gene is TRBJ2-1, the V gene TRBV12-3 or TRBV12-4, with D perhaps matching TRBD1 (6 bases). V lost 1 base, J lost 9 bases, and 13 bases lay in between. CDR3 size: 14 residues. Here the CDR3 reads CASSLGGRVSEQFF. Here the CDR3 DNA reads TGTGCCAGCAGTTTAGGGGGGCGGGTTAGTGAGCAGTTCTTC.

The rearrangement links TRBV7-3 to TRBJ2-2, with a tentative D call TRBD2 (6 bases). Germline CDR1 is SGHTA and CDR2 is FQGTGA. This CDR3 region has 12 residues. Between the trimmed V and J ends, which lost 4 bases and 10 bases, there was a span of 10 bases. CDR3 protein: CASSSTGEELFF. DNA of the CDR3: TGTGCCAGCAGCTCGACGGGAGAGGAGCTGTTTTTT.

This clonotype was seen more than once but under ten times. The rearrangement links TRBV7-2 to TRBJ1-5, with 11 nucleotides matching TRBD1. CDR1 and CDR2 (germline): SGHTA, FQGNSA. V shed 5 bases and J 6 bases; nucleotides not matched to a gene: 6. This CDR3 has 15 amino acids. The CDR3 loop is CASSPTGTGGQPQHF. CDR3 nucleotides: TGTGCCAGCAGCCCAACCGGGACAGGGGGTCAGCCCCAGCATTTT.

The sample holds a few counts of this clonotype. The chain recombines TRBV6-2 or TRBV6-3 with TRBJ2-7; tentatively, D is TRBD2 (5 bases). Germline V lookup: CDR1 MNHEY, CDR2 SVGEGT. The V end lost 0 bases, the J end lost 0 bases, and 15 bases lay between the germline ends. This CDR3 region has 17 residues. CDR3 region: CASSYSMGSVYSYEQYF. As DNA, the CDR3 is TGTGCCAGCAGTTACTCGATGGGTAGCGTCTACTCCTACGAGCAGTACTTC.

This clonotype was picked up a small number of times. V and J are TRBV20-1 and TRBJ2-3, with TRBD2 matching 7 bases. Germline loops: CDR1 DFQATT, CDR2 SNEGSKA (reference sequence). V was clipped by 5 bases and J by 2 bases; unmatched bases: 7. The CDR3 extends over 14 amino acids. The CDR3 protein is CSALAEPSTDTQYF. The CDR3 DNA is TGCAGTGCTCTAGCGGAGCCCTCCACAGATACGCAGTATTTT.

This clonotype was found many times. This chain uses TRBV6-2 or TRBV6-3 with TRBJ1-1; D is ambiguous. CDR3 length equals 11 residues. Germline V gene lookup returns CDR1 MNHEY and CDR2 SVGEGT. With 6 bases removed from V and 6 bases from J, the gap between germline ends came to 8 bases. CDR3 in amino acids: CASRKAPEAFF. In DNA, the CDR3 is TGTGCCAGCAGGAAAGCGCCTGAAGCTTTCTTT.

This chain uses TRBV20-1 with TRBJ1-2; TRBD1 agrees at 7 bases. The CDR3 covers 13 residues. V was pared by 5 bases and J by 4 bases, with 7 bases of the junction left unmatched. Germline CDR1 is DFQATT and CDR2 is SNEGSKA (reference sequence). CDR3 sequence: CSAGLRDSYGYTF. The CDR3 DNA is TGCAGTGCTGGACTCCGGGACAGCTATGGCTACACCTTC.

This clonotype was detected many times. The rearrangement joins TRBV20-1 to TRBJ2-2, with 11 nucleotides matching TRBD2. The CDR3 sequence is 16 residues long. V was pared by 2 bases and J by 3 bases, with 5 bases of the junction left unmatched. Germline V gene data show CDR1 as DFQATT and CDR2 as SNEGSKA (reference sequence). The CDR3 DNA reads TGCAGTGCTAGACCTCCGGGACTAGCGGACACCGGGGAGCTGTTTTTT. Amino acid sequence: CSARPPGLADTGELFF.

V and J are TRBV28 and TRBJ1-1; D perhaps matches TRBD1 (5 bases). Germline V lookup: CDR1 MDHEN, CDR2 SYDVKM. This CDR3 comprises 15 residues. Trimming pared 5 bases from V and 1 base from J, leaving 14 bases between. The CDR3 loop is CASSLPEGANTEAFF. The CDR3 DNA follows: TGTGCCAGCAGTCTACCGGAAGGGGCGAACACTGAAGCTTTCTTT.

Ten or more counts support this clonotype. As DNA, the CDR3 is TGTGCCAGCAGTAGACTAGCGCTCTACGAGCAGTACTTC. Translating it yields CASSRLALYEQYF. This sequence joins TRBV6-6 and TRBJ2-7; 8 positions agree with TRBD2. Trimming removed 5 bases from V and 3 bases from J; junction bases left unmatched: 3. Germline assignment: CDR1 MNHNY and CDR2 SVGAGI (reference sequence). This CDR3 region has 13 residues.

This chain connects TRBV28 to TRBJ2-7; D uncertain. The CDR3 is made up of 15 amino acids. Germline V gene data show CDR1 as MDHEN and CDR2 as SYDVKM. V dropped 3 bases and J dropped 5 bases, with 17 bases sitting between them. CDR3 bases: TGTGCCAGCAGTTTGAACGGGTTGATTAGGGACGAGCAGTACTTC. Protein sequence: CASSLNGLIRDEQYF.

In its sample, this clonotype was seen a few times. This chain connects TRBV29-1 to TRBJ2-7, with TRBD1 matching over 7 bases. Germline V gene lookup returns CDR1 SQVTM and CDR2 ANQGSEA. The ends lost 7 bases at V and 4 bases at J; junction bases unmatched: 7. This CDR3 region has 12 residues. The CDR3 coding sequence is TGCAGCGCCCGGGACAGCACTTACGAGCAGTACTTC. Translated, it gives CSARDSTYEQYF.